These 8 T cell receptor beta chains originate from one sample sequenced in a study of radiotherapy plus CTLA-4 blockade in lung cancer. Using immunoSEQ multiplex PCR, the repertoire was profiled, and TCRdb retains in-frame clones only, with some absent. This table holds about 83,000 clones, about 79% found once. The input for sequencing was peripheral blood, taken from a patient treated with radiotherapy plus ipilimumab. The receptors come from a human donor with non-small cell lung cancer who had a partial response to radiotherapy plus ipilimumab. Some clones in this sample may be carry-over from other donors' samples.

V and J are TRBV5-8 and TRBJ2-3; 9 nucleotides agree with TRBD1. This CDR3 is 15 amino acids long. Germline CDR1 SGHTS, CDR2 YDEGEE. With V trimmed by 5 bases and J by 3 bases, 7 bases remained unmatched. The CDR3 region is CASRKRTGATDTQYF. The CDR3 DNA is TGTGCCAGCAGAAAGCGGACAGGGGCAACAGATACGCAGTATTTT.

V gene TRBV19 combines with J gene TRBJ1-5; D is ambiguous. Germline values: CDR1 LNHDA, CDR2 SQIVND (reference sequence). The CDR3 loop spans 15 amino acids. V shed 2 bases and J shed 6 bases, with 14 bases lying between them. The CDR3 bases are TGTGCCAGTAGTATATCCACGGGTTTGGGTCAGCCCCAGCATTTT. Residues: CASSISTGLGQPQHF.

The V call is TRBV10-1, the J call TRBJ1-1; weak D call: TRBD1 (6 bases). In germline, CDR1 is WNHNN, CDR2 SYGVQD (reference sequence). V dropped 6 bases and J dropped 3 bases, with 11 bases sitting between them. This CDR3 is built from 13 residues. The CDR3 is CASSRTVYTEAFF. CDR3 DNA sequence: TGCGCCAGCAGCAGGACAGTGTACACTGAAGCTTTCTTT.

The gene calls are TRBV27 and TRBJ2-7; 10 bases are shared with TRBD2. Germline V gene data show CDR1 as MNHEY and CDR2 as SMNVEV (reference sequence). The CDR3 spans 17 residues. Unmatched junction bases numbered 16, after V lost 8 bases and J lost 3 bases. The DNA for the CDR3 is TGTGCCAGCTCCCTAAACCCTAGCGGGAGAGTGATCTACGAGCAGTACTTC. Encoded protein: CASSLNPSGRVIYEQYF.

The chain employs TRBV30 and TRBJ2-7, with 8 bases identical to TRBD1. The germline CDR1 and CDR2 sequences are GTSNPN and SVGIG (reference sequence). This CDR3 has 12 amino acids. V dropped 4 bases and J dropped 5; count of bases not matched to a gene: 4. CDR3 protein: CAWTLDRDEQYF. The CDR3 region has the DNA TGTGCCTGGACCCTGGACAGGGACGAGCAGTACTTC.

This clone appeared once. The chain couples TRBV18 to TRBJ2-3, with D possibly being TRBD2 (6 bases). Trimming removed 1 base at V and 5 bases at J, with 16 bases between. The CDR3 loop spans 16 amino acids. Germline CDR1 reads KGHSH; CDR2 reads LQKENI. The DNA of the CDR3 is TGTGCCAGCTCACCACTAGCGGCCAGGGCGGGAGATACGCAGTATTTT. Protein sequence: CASSPLAARAGDTQYF.

J is TRBJ2-3 and V is TRBV1; TRBD2 is the table's D call, not checked against the DNA. TRBV1 is shown as a pseudogene. This CDR3 is built from 16 residues. DNA for the CDR3: TGCACCAGCAGCCAAGACGGCGGGAGGGCCACAGATACGCAGTATTTT. It encodes CTSSQDGGRATDTQYF.

The gene calls are TRBV13 and TRBJ2-7; D possibly corresponds to TRBD1 (7 bases). Germline-derived CDR1 and CDR2 are PRHDT and FYEKMQ (reference sequence). The CDR3 is 17 residues long. Trimming took off 0 bases at V and 0 bases at J, with 15 bases between the two ends. The chain's CDR3 is CASSLGLRDRSSYEQYF. DNA of the CDR3: TGTGCCAGCAGCTTAGGATTGCGGGACAGAAGCTCCTACGAGCAGTACTTC.